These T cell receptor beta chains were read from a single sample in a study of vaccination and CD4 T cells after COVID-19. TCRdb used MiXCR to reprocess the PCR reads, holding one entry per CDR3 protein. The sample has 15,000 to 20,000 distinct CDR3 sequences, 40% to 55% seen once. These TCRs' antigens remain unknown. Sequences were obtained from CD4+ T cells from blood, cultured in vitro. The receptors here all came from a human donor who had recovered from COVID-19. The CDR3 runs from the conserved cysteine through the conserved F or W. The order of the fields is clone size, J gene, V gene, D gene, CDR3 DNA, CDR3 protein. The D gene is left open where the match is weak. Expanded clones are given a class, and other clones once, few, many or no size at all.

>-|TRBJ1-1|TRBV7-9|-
TGTGCCAGCAGCTTACTAGGGGATTATGAAGCTTTCTTT
CASSLLGDYEAFF
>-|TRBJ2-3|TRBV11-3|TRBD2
TGTGCCAGCAGCGCTCTAGCGGCTAGCACAGATACGCAGTATTTT
CASSALAASTDTQYF
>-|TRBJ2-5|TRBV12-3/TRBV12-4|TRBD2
TGTGCCAGCAGTTTGGCTAGCGGGGGTAGGAAGACCCAGTACTTC
CASSLASGGRKTQYF
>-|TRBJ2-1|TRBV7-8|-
TGTGCCAGCAGCCCCCCGCGGCCGAGCTCCTACAATGAGCAGTTCTTC
CASSPPRPSSYNEQFF
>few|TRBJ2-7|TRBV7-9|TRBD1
TGTGCCAGCAGCAGAGGACAGGACTCCTACGAGCAGTACTTC
CASSRGQDSYEQYF
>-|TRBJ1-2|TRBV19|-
TGTGCCAGTAGTCCGAGCCGGACCTATGGCTACACCTTC
CASSPSRTYGYTF
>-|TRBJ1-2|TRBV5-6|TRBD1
TGTGCCAGCAGCTTGGGGACAGGGGGCAAGTATGGCTACACCTTC
CASSLGTGGKYGYTF
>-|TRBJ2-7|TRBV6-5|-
TGTGCCAGCAGTTACAATCCGGGGAACCACGAGCAGTACTTC
CASSYNPGNHEQYF
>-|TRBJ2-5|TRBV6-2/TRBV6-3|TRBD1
TGTGCCAGCAGTAAGCCAGGGGGCTCCTTTCGAGAGACCCAGTACTTC
CASSKPGGSFRETQYF
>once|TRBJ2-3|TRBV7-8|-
TGTGCCAGCAGCTTAGACGGTCTAGCCAGCACAGATACGCAGTATTTT
CASSLDGLASTDTQYF
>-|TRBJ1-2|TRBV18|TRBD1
TGTGCCAGCTCACCAGAAATAGTTTCCGGGACAGGGGGATATGGCTACACCTTC
CASSPEIVSGTGGYGYTF
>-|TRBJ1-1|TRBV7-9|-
TGTGCCAGCAGCCAAAGACGGGAGCGGACTGAAGCTTTCTTT
CASSQRRERTEAFF
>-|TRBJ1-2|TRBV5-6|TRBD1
TGTGCCAGCACCTTAGACAGGGACTATGGCTACACCTTC
CASTLDRDYGYTF
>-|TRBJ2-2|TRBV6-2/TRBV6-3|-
TGTGCCAGCAGTTGCTCGGAGACCGGGGAGCTGTTTTTT
CASSCSETGELFF
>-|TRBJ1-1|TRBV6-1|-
TGTGCCAGCAGTGAGGGCAACACTGAAGCTTTCTTT
CASSEGNTEAFF
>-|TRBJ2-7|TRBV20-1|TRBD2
TGCAGTGCTCAGAAGCGGGACTACGAGCAGTACTTC
CSAQKRDYEQYF
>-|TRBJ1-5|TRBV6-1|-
TGTGCCAGCAAAATCAACCGGGACGGCAATCAGCCCCAGCATTTT
CASKINRDGNQPQHF
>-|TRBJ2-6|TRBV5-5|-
TGTGCCAGCAGCCGAGATGGGGGGGCAGGGGCCAACGTCCTGACTTTC
CASSRDGGAGANVLTF
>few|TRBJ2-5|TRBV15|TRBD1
TGTGCCACCAGCAGACGGGACAGGGGAGCCATCCAGTACTTC
CATSRRDRGAIQYF
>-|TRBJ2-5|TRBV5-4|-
TGTGCCAGCAGCTTGGCCCCAACCCAAGAGACCCAGTACTTC
CASSLAPTQETQYF
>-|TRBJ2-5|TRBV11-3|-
TGTGCCAGCAGCTTAGATCGAGAGACCCAGTACTTC
CASSLDRETQYF
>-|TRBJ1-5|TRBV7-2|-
TGTGCCAGCAGCTTAGACGGAAATCAGCCCCAGCATTTT
CASSLDGNQPQHF
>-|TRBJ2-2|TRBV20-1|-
TGCAGTGCCGACAGCAGCGGGGAGCTGTTTTTT
CSADSSGELFF
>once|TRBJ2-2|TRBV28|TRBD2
TGTGCCAGCAGGCTAGCGGGAGGGCCCAACACCGGGGAGCTGTTTTTT
CASRLAGGPNTGELFF
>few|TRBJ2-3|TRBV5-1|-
TGCGCCAGCAGCTTAGCGGGAGATACGCAGTATTTT
CASSLAGDTQYF
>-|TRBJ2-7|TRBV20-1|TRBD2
TGCAGTGCAATCGGGACTAGCGGAGAGTCTTCCTACGAGCAGTACTTC
CSAIGTSGESSYEQYF
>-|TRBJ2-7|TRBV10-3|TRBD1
TGTGCCATCAGGGGACAGGGAGGGTCATACGAGCAGTACTTC
CAIRGQGGSYEQYF
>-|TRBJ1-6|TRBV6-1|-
TGTGCCAGCAGCCAATATAATTCACCCCTCCACTTT
CASSQYNSPLHF
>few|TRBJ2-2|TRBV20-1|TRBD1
TGCAGTGCAAAGGACAGGCTCACCGGGGAGCTGTTTTTT
CSAKDRLTGELFF
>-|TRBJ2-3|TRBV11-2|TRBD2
TGTGCCAGCAGCTTAGTGCGGGGGGCCCCAGATACGCAGTATTTT
CASSLVRGAPDTQYF
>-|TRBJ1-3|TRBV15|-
TGTGCCACCAGCAGAGATCGGCCCCGCTCTGGAAACACCATATATTTT
CATSRDRPRSGNTIYF
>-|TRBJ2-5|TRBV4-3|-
TGCGCCAGCAGCCAAAACCTCCCAGAGACCCAGTACTTC
CASSQNLPETQYF
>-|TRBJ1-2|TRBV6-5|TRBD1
TGTGCCAGCAGTTTAGGACAGGGTACTTTCCTTGGCTACACCTTC
CASSLGQGTFLGYTF
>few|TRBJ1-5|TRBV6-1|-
TGTGCCAGCAGGATGGACGGCAATCAGCCCCAGCATTTT
CASRMDGNQPQHF
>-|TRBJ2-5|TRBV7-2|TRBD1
TGTGCCAGCAGCTACAGCCCGGGACAGACGGAGACCCAGTACTTC
CASSYSPGQTETQYF
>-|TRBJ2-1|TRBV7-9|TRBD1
TGTGCCAGCAGCCGGGTTGGGAAGACAGGGGGACACAATGAGCAGTTCTTC
CASSRVGKTGGHNEQFF
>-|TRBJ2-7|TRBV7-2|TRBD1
TGTGCCAGCAGTCAGGACAGGTGGTCCTACGAGCAGTACTTC
CASSQDRWSYEQYF
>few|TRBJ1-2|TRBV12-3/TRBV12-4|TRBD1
TGTGCCAGCAGTCCGACAGGGCTCGGCTACACCTTC
CASSPTGLGYTF
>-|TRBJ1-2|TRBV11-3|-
TGTGCCAGCAGCTTAGATAACCGCCGGACTACTGGCTACACCTTC
CASSLDNRRTTGYTF
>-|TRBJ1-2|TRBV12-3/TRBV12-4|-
TGTGCCAGCAGTTTAAAGGGCAGCATCATCTATGGCTACACCTTC
CASSLKGSIIYGYTF
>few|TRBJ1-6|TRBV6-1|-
TGTGCCAGCAGGGGAGGCAGTTGGTCACCCCTCCACTTT
CASRGGSWSPLHF
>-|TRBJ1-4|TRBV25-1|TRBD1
TGTGCCAGCAGGGAGGGACAGGGGGCACGCGTTGAAAAACTGTTTTTT
CASREGQGARVEKLFF
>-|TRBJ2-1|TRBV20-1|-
TGCAGTGCTACCCAGGGGACCTACAATGAGCAGTTCTTC
CSATQGTYNEQFF
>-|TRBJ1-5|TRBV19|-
TGTGCCAGTAGTCCGGCACGACATCAGCCCCAGCATTTT
CASSPARHQPQHF
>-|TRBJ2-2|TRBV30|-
TGTGCCTGGAAAGGGAGACTCCATACCGGGGAGCTGTTTTTT
CAWKGRLHTGELFF
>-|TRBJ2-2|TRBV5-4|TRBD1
TGTGCCAGCAGCCCGGACAGGGGGCCGTACGGGGAGCTGTTTTTT
CASSPDRGPYGELFF
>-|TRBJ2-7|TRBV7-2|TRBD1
TGTGCCAGCAGCCAACGGACAGGGGCCTACGAGCAGTACTTC
CASSQRTGAYEQYF
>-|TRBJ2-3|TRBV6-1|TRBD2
TGTGCCAGCAGTATACGACTAGCGGGGGCCCTAGCAGATACGCAGTATTTT
CASSIRLAGALADTQYF
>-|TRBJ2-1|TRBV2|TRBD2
TGTGCCAGCACCTTGATTAGCGGGAGAGTGAATGAGCAGTTCTTC
CASTLISGRVNEQFF
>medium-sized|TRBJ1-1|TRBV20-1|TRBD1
TGCAGTGCTGGACAGGGGGCCACTGAAGCTTTCTTT
CSAGQGATEAFF